The 14 T cell receptor beta chains below all came from one sample that was sequenced in a study of shared clonotypes between healthy human individuals. Measured with immunoSEQ multiplex PCR; TCRdb has only the in-frame clones, and not every one. The table records millions of clones, 90% to 95% of them present only once. What was sequenced was naive CD4+ T cells sorted from blood. Stated subset: CD45RA+ positively selected. These receptors were obtained from a man aged 18 to 30 in good health.

The J gene is TRBJ2-2, the V gene TRBV7-2; 8 nucleotides align to TRBD2. This CDR3 region has 17 residues. V gave up 5 bases and J gave up 5 bases; unmatched junction bases: 13. CDR1 is SGHTA and CDR2 is FQGNSA in the germline V gene. The CDR3 DNA sequence: TGTGCCAGCAGCCCTAACTCCGGGACTAGTCGAACCGGGGAGCTGTTTTTT. Residues: CASSPNSGTSRTGELFF. The full variable domain, its missing parts supplied by reference TRBV7-2 and TRBJ2-2, is GAGVSQSPSNKVTEKGKDVELRCDPISGHTALYWYRQSLGQGLEFLIYFQGNSAPDKSGLPSDRFSAERTGGSVSTLTIQRTQQEDSAVYLCASSPNSGTSRTGELFFGEGSRLTVL.

This rearrangement joins TRBV10-2 to TRBJ2-7; 9 bases are shared with TRBD2. V lost 6 bases to trimming and J lost 1 base; unmatched junction nucleotides: 4. The CDR3 spans 14 residues. CDR1 and CDR2 from the germline V gene are WSHSY and SAAADI. The CDR3 sequence: CASRGLAGSYEQYF. In nucleotides, the CDR3 is TGCGCCAGCAGAGGTCTAGCGGGATCCTACGAGCAGTACTTC.

The chain uses TRBV6-5 and TRBJ1-1, with D unclear. Germline V lookup: CDR1 MNHEY, CDR2 SVGAGI. Trimming took 7 bases from V and 2 from J, leaving 11 bases between them. CDR3 length equals 13 residues. The CDR3 spells CASKWAVNTEAFF. The CDR3 DNA reads as TGTGCCAGCAAGTGGGCGGTTAACACTGAAGCTTTCTTT.

The V gene is TRBV27, the J gene TRBJ2-1; D call uncertain. Looked up from germline, CDR1 is MNHEY and CDR2 is SMNVEV (reference sequence). The CDR3 covers 17 residues. V lost 0 bases to trimming and J lost 6 bases, with 18 bases between them. The DNA of the CDR3 is TGTGCCAGCAGTTTATCATCCGGCCGGTCCCGCCTCAATGAGCAGTTCTTC. This sequence encodes CASSLSSGRSRLNEQFF.

The chain joins TRBV5-6 to TRBJ1-2; 7 bases agree with TRBD1. The CDR3 runs to 16 residues. V lost 5 bases and J lost 0; bases outside the gene matches: 10. Germline V CDR1 and CDR2: SGHDT, YYEEEE. CDR3: CASRETGSTTNYGYTF. The CDR3 region has the DNA TGTGCCAGCAGGGAGACAGGGTCCACCACTAACTATGGCTACACCTTC.

On this clone itself: Other DNA sequences within the sample encode an identical CDR3. The chain recombines TRBV18 with TRBJ1-1; D perhaps matches TRBD1 (6 bases). There are 13 residues in the CDR3. Germline CDR1 and CDR2: KGHSH and LQKENI. V lost 6 bases, J lost 4 bases, and 12 bases lay in between. CDR3 bases: TGTGCCAGCTCCGACCGAGGGGGCACTGAAGCTTTCTTT. This sequence encodes CASSDRGGTEAFF. The entire variable domain, with the rest obtained from reference TRBV18 and TRBJ1-1, is as follows: NAGVMQNPRHLVRRRGQEARLRCSPMKGHSHVYWYRQLPEEGLKFMVYLQKENIIDESGMPKERFSAEFPKEGPSILRIQQVVRGDSAAYFCASSDRGGTEAFFGQGTRLTVV.

This clone was recorded only once. This chain joins TRBV10-3 and TRBJ2-2; 7 nucleotides align to TRBD1. This CDR3 is built from 15 residues. Per the germline V gene, CDR1 is ENHRY and CDR2 is SYGVKD. V shed 4 bases and J 6 bases; nucleotides not matched to a gene: 8. This chain's CDR3 is CAISAGDRVAGELFF. In DNA form, the CDR3 reads TGTGCCATCAGTGCTGGAGACAGGGTGGCCGGGGAGCTGTTTTTT.

The rearrangement uses TRBV19 and TRBJ1-1; no clear D gene. With 0 bases removed from V and 6 bases from J, the gap between germline ends came to 11 bases. The CDR3 is 14 residues long. Germline loops: CDR1 LNHDA, CDR2 SQIVND (reference sequence). The CDR3: CASSIDGSSAEAFF. The CDR3 DNA follows: TGTGCCAGTAGTATAGACGGGTCGTCGGCTGAAGCTTTCTTT.

The chain links TRBV11-3 to TRBJ2-1, with 11 positions matching TRBD1. Germline V CDR1 and CDR2: SGHNT, YENEEA. The J segment lost 0 bases and the V segment lost 5 bases, leaving 3 bases of the junction unmatched. This CDR3 contains 16 residues. CDR3 amino acids: CASSSGTGGSYNEQFF. For the CDR3, the DNA is TGTGCCAGCAGCAGCGGGACAGGGGGCTCCTACAATGAGCAGTTCTTC.

The rearrangement uses TRBV7-9 and TRBJ2-1; TRBD2 might be the D (5 bases). This CDR3 is built from 16 residues. The V gene's germline CDR1 is SEHNR and CDR2 FQNEAQ (reference sequence). V lost 1 base and J lost 4, with 14 bases in between. The CDR3 here is CASSLVGGSLYNEQFF. CDR3 coding DNA: TGTGCCAGCAGCTTAGTTGGTGGGAGCCTTTACAATGAGCAGTTCTTC.

V is TRBV14 and J is TRBJ1-2, with a weak D call TRBD1 (5 bases). Germline assignment: CDR1 SGHDN and CDR2 FVKESK. V lost 2 bases and J 7 bases, leaving 23 bases between the germline ends. CDR3 length: 17 amino acids. CDR3 amino acids: CASSQRWDERRRCGYTF. The CDR3 DNA sequence: TGTGCCAGCAGCCAAAGGTGGGACGAACGACGTCGATGTGGCTACACCTTC.

V is TRBV4-1 and J is TRBJ2-4; maybe TRBD2 (5 bases). Germline V gives CDR1 MGHRA, CDR2 YSYEKL. The CDR3 runs 17 residues. V lost 4 bases and J 2 bases, leaving 18 bases between the germline ends. In DNA form, the CDR3 reads TGCGCCAGCAGCCCCGTCGGGGTAGTGCCGTCCAAAAACATTCAGTACTTC. Translating it yields CASSPVGVVPSKNIQYF.

V gene TRBV10-3 combines with J gene TRBJ2-5, with D perhaps matching TRBD1 or TRBD2 (6 bases each). Germline loops: CDR1 ENHRY, CDR2 SYGVKD. The V end was cut by 8 bases, the J end by 2 bases, with 12 bases between. This CDR3 has 13 amino acids. The CDR3 sequence is CAIGGGSQETQYF. Here the CDR3 DNA reads TGTGCCATCGGAGGGGGATCGCAAGAGACCCAGTACTTC.

The chain has TRBV5-1 and TRBJ2-2, with TRBD2 matching over 12 bases. After removal of 0 bases from V and 1 base from J, the junction contained 13 bases not matched to a gene. Germline lookup yields CDR1 SGHRS and CDR2 YFSETQ. This CDR3 has 21 amino acids. The CDR3 protein is CASSLAPKTSGGDQNTGELFF. The CDR3, as DNA: TGCGCCAGCAGCTTGGCACCCAAGACTAGCGGGGGTGACCAGAACACCGGGGAGCTGTTTTTT.